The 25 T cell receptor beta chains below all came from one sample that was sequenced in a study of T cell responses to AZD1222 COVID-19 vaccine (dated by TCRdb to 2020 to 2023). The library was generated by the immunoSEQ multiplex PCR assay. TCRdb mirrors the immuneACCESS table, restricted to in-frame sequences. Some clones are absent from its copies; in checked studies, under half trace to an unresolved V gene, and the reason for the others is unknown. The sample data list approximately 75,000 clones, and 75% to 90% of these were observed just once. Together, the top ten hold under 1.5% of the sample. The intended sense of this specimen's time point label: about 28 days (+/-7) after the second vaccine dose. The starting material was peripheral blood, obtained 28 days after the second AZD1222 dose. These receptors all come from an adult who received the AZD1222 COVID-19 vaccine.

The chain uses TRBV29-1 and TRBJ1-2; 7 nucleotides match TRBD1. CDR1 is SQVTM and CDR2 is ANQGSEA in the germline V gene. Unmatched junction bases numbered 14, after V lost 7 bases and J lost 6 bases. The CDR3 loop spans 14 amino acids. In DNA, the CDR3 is TGCAGCGCAGCCCTATTCAGGGGACAGAATGGCTACACCTTC. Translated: CSAALFRGQNGYTF.

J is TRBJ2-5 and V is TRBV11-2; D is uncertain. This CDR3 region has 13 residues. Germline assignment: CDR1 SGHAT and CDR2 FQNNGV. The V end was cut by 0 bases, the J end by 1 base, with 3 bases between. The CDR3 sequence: CASSLESQETQYF. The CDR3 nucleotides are TGTGCCAGCAGCTTAGAGTCCCAAGAGACCCAGTACTTC.

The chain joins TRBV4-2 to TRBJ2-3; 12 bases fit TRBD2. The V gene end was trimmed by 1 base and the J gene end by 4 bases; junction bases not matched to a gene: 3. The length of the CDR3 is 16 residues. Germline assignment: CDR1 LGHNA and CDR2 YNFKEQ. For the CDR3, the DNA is TGTGCCAGCAGCCAAGGACTAGCGGGGGTGGCAGATACGCAGTATTTT. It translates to CASSQGLAGVADTQYF.

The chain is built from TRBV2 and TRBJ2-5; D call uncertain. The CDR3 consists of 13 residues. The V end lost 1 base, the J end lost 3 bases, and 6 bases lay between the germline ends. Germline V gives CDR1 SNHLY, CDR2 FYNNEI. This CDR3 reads CASSEVQKETQYF. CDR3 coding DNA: TGTGCCAGCAGTGAAGTACAGAAAGAGACCCAGTACTTC.

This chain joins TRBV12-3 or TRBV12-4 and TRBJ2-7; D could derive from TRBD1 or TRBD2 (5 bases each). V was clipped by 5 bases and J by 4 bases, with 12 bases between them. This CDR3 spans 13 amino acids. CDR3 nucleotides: TGTGCCAGCAGTCCTGGGACCGAATACGAGCAGTACTTC. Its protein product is CASSPGTEYEQYF.

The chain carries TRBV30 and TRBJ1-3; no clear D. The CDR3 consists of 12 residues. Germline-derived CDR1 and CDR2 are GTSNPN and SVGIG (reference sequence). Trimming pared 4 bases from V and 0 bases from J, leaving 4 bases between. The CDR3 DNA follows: TGTGCCTGGACAGACTCTGGAAACACCATATATTTT. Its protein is CAWTDSGNTIYF.

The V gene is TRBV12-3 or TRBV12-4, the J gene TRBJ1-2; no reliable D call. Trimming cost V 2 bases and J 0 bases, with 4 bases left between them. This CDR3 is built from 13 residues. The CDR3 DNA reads TGTGCCAGCAGTTTAACGTCTAACTATGGCTACACCTTC. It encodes CASSLTSNYGYTF.

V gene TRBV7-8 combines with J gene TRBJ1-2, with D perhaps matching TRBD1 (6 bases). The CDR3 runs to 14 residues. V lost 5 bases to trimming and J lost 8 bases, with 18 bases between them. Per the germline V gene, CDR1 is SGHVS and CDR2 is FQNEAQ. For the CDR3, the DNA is TGTGCCAGCAGCAGGGGTACCGGGACAAGGGGCTACACCTTC. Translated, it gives CASSRGTGTRGYTF.

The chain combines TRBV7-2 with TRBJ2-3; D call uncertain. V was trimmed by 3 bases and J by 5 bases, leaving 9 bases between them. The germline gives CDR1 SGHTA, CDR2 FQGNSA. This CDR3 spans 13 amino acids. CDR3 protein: CASSFIQQDTQYF. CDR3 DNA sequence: TGTGCCAGCAGCTTCATCCAACAAGATACGCAGTATTTT.

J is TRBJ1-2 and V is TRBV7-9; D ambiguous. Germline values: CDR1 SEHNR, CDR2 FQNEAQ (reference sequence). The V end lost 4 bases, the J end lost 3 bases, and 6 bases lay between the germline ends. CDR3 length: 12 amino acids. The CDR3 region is CASSSGYYGYTF. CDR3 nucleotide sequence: TGTGCCAGCAGCTCCGGGTACTATGGCTACACCTTC.

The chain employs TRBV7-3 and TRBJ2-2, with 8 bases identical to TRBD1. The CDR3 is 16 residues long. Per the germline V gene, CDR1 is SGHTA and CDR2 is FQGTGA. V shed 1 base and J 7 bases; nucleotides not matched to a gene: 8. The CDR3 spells CASSLKASGGGGELFF. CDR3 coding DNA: TGTGCCAGCAGCTTAAAGGCGTCAGGGGGCGGCGGGGAGCTGTTTTTT.

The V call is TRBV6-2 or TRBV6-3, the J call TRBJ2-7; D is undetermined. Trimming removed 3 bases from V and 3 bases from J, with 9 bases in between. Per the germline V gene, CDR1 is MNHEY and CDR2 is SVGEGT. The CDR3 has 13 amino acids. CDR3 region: CASSYGQRYEQYF. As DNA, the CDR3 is TGTGCCAGCAGTTATGGGCAGCGCTACGAGCAGTACTTC.

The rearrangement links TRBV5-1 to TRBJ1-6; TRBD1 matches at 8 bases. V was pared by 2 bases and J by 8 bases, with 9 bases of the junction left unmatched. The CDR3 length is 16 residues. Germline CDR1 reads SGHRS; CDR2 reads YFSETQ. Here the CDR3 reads CASSFPTGTGDSPLHF. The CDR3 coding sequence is TGCGCCAGCAGCTTCCCAACCGGGACAGGAGATTCACCCCTCCACTTT.

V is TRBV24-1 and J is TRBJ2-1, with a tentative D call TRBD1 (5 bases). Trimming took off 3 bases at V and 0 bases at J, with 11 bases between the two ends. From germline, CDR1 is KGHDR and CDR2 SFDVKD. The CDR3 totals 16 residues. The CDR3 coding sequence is TGTGCCACCAGTGATGAAGGGGCAAGCTCCTACAATGAGCAGTTCTTC. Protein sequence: CATSDEGASSYNEQFF.

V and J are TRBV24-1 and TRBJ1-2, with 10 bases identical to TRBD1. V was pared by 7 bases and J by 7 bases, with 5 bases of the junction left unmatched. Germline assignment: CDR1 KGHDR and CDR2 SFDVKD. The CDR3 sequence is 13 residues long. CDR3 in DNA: TGTGCCACCAGGGAGACAGGGGGCAGTGGCTACACCTTC. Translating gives CATRETGGSGYTF.

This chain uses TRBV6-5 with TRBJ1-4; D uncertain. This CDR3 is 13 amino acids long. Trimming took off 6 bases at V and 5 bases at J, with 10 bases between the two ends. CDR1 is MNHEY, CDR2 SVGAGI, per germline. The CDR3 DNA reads TGTGCCAGCAGAAAAAGGCGAAATGAAAAACTGTTTTTT. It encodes CASRKRRNEKLFF.

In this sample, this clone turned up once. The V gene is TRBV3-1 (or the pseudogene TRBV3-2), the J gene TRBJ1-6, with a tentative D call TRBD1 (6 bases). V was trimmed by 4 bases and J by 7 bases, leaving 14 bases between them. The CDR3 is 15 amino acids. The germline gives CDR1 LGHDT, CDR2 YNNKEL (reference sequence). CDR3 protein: CASSRGDTLNSPLHF. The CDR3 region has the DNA TGTGCCAGCAGCCGAGGGGACACTCTGAATTCACCCCTCCACTTT.

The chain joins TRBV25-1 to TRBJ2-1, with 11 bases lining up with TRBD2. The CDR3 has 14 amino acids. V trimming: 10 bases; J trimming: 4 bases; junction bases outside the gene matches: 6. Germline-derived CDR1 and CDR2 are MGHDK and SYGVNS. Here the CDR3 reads CANPLAGVYNEQFF. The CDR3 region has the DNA TGTGCCAACCCACTAGCGGGGGTTTACAATGAGCAGTTCTTC.

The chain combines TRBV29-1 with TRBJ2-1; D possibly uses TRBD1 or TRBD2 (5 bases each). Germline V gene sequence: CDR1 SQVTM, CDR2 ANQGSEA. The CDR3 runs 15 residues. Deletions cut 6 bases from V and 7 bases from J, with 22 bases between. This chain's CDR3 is CSVGSNQGRRNEQFF. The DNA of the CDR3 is TGCAGCGTGGGATCGAATCAGGGAAGGAGGAATGAGCAGTTCTTC.

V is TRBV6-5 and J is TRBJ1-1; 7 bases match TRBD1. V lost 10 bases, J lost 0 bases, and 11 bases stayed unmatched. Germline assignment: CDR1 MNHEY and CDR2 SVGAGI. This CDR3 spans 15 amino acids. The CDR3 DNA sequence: TGTGCCACAACAGGGGCCCACGCCATGAACACTGAAGCTTTCTTT. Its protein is CATTGAHAMNTEAFF.

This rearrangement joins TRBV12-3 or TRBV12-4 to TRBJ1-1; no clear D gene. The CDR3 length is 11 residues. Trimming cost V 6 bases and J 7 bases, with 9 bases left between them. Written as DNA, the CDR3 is TGTGCCAGCAGGGTCGGAGATGAAGCTTTCTTT. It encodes CASRVGDEAFF.

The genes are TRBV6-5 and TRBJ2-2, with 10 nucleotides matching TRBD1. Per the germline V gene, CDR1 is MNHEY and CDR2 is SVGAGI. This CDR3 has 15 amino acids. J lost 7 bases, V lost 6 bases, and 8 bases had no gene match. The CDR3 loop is CASRTGTGVVGELFF. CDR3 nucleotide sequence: TGTGCCAGCAGGACCGGGACAGGGGTGGTCGGGGAGCTGTTTTTT.

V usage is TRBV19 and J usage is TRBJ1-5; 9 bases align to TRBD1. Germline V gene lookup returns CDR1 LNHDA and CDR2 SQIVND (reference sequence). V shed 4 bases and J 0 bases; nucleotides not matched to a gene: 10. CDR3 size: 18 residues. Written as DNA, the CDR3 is TGTGCCAGTAGTACACAGGGGGCGCGTTACAATAGCAATCAGCCCCAGCATTTT. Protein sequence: CASSTQGARYNSNQPQHF.

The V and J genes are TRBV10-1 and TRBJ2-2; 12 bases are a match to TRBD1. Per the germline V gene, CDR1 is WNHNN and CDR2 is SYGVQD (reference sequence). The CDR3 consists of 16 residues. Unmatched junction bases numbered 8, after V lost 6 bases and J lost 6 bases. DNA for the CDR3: TGCGCCAGCAGGGGACAGGGGGCCGTTGGACCCGGGGAGCTGTTTTTT. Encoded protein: CASRGQGAVGPGELFF.

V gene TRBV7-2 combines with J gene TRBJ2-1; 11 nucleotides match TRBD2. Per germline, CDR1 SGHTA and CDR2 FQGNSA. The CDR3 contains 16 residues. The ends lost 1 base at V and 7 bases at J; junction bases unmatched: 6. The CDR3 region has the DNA TGTGCCAGCAGCTTAGACCCTAGCGGGGGGTTGAATGAGCAGTTCTTC. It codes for CASSLDPSGGLNEQFF.